Presented here are 14 T cell receptor beta chains from one specimen sequenced in a study of T cells in narcolepsy. The data were produced by immunoSEQ multiplex PCR, yet TCRdb's version contains in-frame clones alone and is incomplete. The sample consists of around 28,000 clones, around four fifths of them appearing once. Source material: CD45RA- memory CD4+ T cells from PBMCs. Receptor source: a human donor with narcolepsy.

The chain recombines TRBV5-8 with TRBJ2-5; 8 positions match TRBD1. The CDR3 loop spans 14 amino acids. Germline V gene sequence: CDR1 SGHTS, CDR2 YDEGEE. V was clipped by 7 bases and J by 2 bases; unmatched bases: 7. The CDR3 DNA follows: TGTGCCAGCTTCCAGGACAGGGCTCAAGAGACCCAGTACTTC. As protein: CASFQDRAQETQYF.

The rearrangement uses TRBV11-2 and TRBJ2-5, with a weak D call TRBD2 (6 bases). V lost 5 bases and J 2 bases, leaving 15 bases between the germline ends. The length of the CDR3 is 15 residues. CDR1 SGHAT and CDR2 FQNNGV come from the germline V gene. The CDR3 sequence: CASSPAGLPQETQYF. DNA for the CDR3: TGTGCCAGCAGCCCCGCGGGACTGCCGCAAGAGACCCAGTACTTC.

The V and J genes are TRBV6-1 and TRBJ2-7; the D gene is possibly TRBD1 (6 bases). The germline CDR1 and CDR2 sequences are MNHNS and SASEGT. This CDR3 spans 15 amino acids. V lost 0 bases and J 4 bases, leaving 13 bases between the germline ends. CDR3 sequence (DNA): TGTGCCAGCAGTGAAGCGGGTGGGACATTTTACGAGCAGTACTTC. This translates into CASSEAGGTFYEQYF.

The gene calls are TRBV5-1 and TRBJ1-1; no clear D. CDR1 and CDR2 (germline): SGHRS, YFSETQ. V was shortened by 5 bases and J by 0 bases, with 8 bases between the two germline ends. The CDR3 contains 13 residues. CDR3 DNA sequence: TGCGCCAGCAGGGGCAGCATGAACACTGAAGCTTTCTTT. This translates into CASRGSMNTEAFF.

The chain uses TRBV7-9 and TRBJ1-1, with D perhaps matching TRBD1 (6 bases). V shed 5 bases and J shed 0 bases, with 13 bases lying between them. CDR3 length: 15 amino acids. CDR1 is SEHNR and CDR2 is FQNEAQ in the germline V gene (reference sequence). DNA of the CDR3: TGTGCCAGCAGCCTTCTGGACAGCATGAACACTGAAGCTTTCTTT. It specifies CASSLLDSMNTEAFF.

The chain is built from TRBV7-9 and TRBJ1-1; TRBD1 might be the D (5 bases). V lost 6 bases, J lost 3 bases, and 23 bases lay in between. There are 17 residues in the CDR3. Germline loops: CDR1 SEHNR, CDR2 FQNEAQ (reference sequence). CDR3 protein: CASSPDQGGTVDTEAFF. The DNA of the CDR3 is TGTGCCAGCAGTCCAGACCAGGGTGGTACTGTGGACACTGAAGCTTTCTTT.

The rearrangement links TRBV29-1 to TRBJ1-3, with a possible D match to TRBD1 (5 bases). This CDR3 region has 14 residues. The V end lost 3 bases, the J end lost 2 bases, and 11 bases lay between the germline ends. Per the germline V gene, CDR1 is SQVTM and CDR2 is ANQGSEA. The DNA for the CDR3 is TGCAGCGTTGAGGGGCCCGGGACTGGAAACACCATATATTTT. It is translated as CSVEGPGTGNTIYF.

The rearrangement uses TRBV6-1 and TRBJ2-7, with D perhaps TRBD1 (6 bases). In germline, CDR1 is MNHNS, CDR2 SASEGT. Trimming took off 4 bases at V and 1 base at J, with 8 bases between the two ends. CDR3 size: 13 residues. The CDR3 region has the DNA TGTGCCAGCAGTGTTACAGGGTCCTACGAGCAGTACTTC. Translated, it gives CASSVTGSYEQYF.

The rearrangement joins TRBV5-1 to TRBJ2-5, with a weak D call TRBD2 (6 bases). The germline V gene encodes CDR1 SGHRS and CDR2 YFSETQ. This CDR3 region has 15 residues. V was pared by 6 bases and J by 5 bases, with 20 bases between. The CDR3 nucleotides are TGCGCCAGCAACTTCGTGGGGGGAGGACGGGAGACCCAGTACTTC. Amino acid sequence: CASNFVGGGRETQYF.

The chain combines TRBV14 with TRBJ2-1; 7 bases agree with TRBD1. V dropped 4 bases and J dropped 7; count of bases not matched to a gene: 7. Germline V gives CDR1 SGHDN, CDR2 FVKESK. The CDR3 is made up of 14 amino acids. The CDR3 nucleotides are TGTGCCAGCAGCCCAACGGGACAGACAAATGAGCAGTTCTTC. Protein product: CASSPTGQTNEQFF.

This clone was picked up one time. The CDR3 spells CATDSNTGELFF. As DNA, the CDR3 is TGTGCCACTGACAGCAACACCGGGGAGCTGTTTTTT. The V and J genes are TRBV15 and TRBJ2-2, with a possible D match to TRBD1 (5 bases). From germline, CDR1 is LNHNV and CDR2 YYDKDF (reference sequence). This CDR3 has 12 residues. Trimming took off 9 bases at V and 2 bases at J, with 7 bases between the two ends.

This clone was seen a single time. The gene calls are TRBV5-1 and TRBJ2-7; D may be TRBD2 (5 bases). CDR1 is SGHRS, CDR2 YFSETQ, per germline. This CDR3 is 16 amino acids long. V shed 7 bases and J shed 6 bases, with 26 bases lying between them. Written as DNA, the CDR3 is TGCGCCAGCGGCAAGGTGAGCGGCTTGTTCTCCGGCGAGCAGTACTTC. As protein: CASGKVSGLFSGEQYF.

The genes are TRBV4-1 and TRBJ1-4, with TRBD1 matching 11 bases. CDR3 size: 15 residues. Germline CDR1 MGHRA, CDR2 YSYEKL. V lost 4 bases, J lost 7 bases, and 5 bases stayed unmatched. CDR3 in amino acids: CASSPGTGGGEKLFF. The CDR3 DNA is TGCGCCAGCAGCCCGGGGACAGGGGGAGGTGAAAAACTGTTTTTT.

The sample holds one count of this clone. J is TRBJ2-7 and V is TRBV7-3; 11 bases align to TRBD2. CDR1 and CDR2 from the germline V gene are SGHTA and FQGTGA. Trimming took 3 bases from V and 2 from J; bases not matched to a gene: 9. The CDR3 is 17 amino acids. CDR3 protein: CASSLQPPGLAAYEQYF. Here the CDR3 DNA reads TGTGCCAGCAGCTTGCAACCACCGGGACTAGCGGCCTACGAGCAGTACTTC.